Each of the 8 T cell receptor beta chains below was sequenced from the same sample in a study of prognosis after radiotherapy for stage I lung cancer. Using two-round multiplex PCR, the authors amplified TCR beta CDR3 from genomic DNA. First-round PCR, the initial amplification, used primers specific to each TRBV and TRBJ gene. In TCRdb, the multiplex PCR reads were re-called with MiXCR into one record per CDR3 protein. The sample lists 13,000 to 15,000 distinct CDR3 sequences, around 40% seen once, with around 41% in the top ten. The specimen comprised PBMCs, sampled before or after stereotactic body radiation therapy (not recorded which). Every receptor here comes from a donor of 50 years or more with non-small cell lung cancer.

This sequence joins TRBV27 and TRBJ2-7; maybe TRBD1 (6 bases). From germline, CDR1 is MNHEY and CDR2 SMNVEV (reference sequence). The CDR3 is 12 amino acids. V lost 6 bases to trimming and J lost 7 bases, with 13 bases between them. CDR3 DNA: TGTGCCAGCAGGGGGTGGGGGCCAGAGCAGTACTTC. As protein: CASRGWGPEQYF.

The chain recombines TRBV20-1 with TRBJ2-7; D uncertain. CDR1 and CDR2 from the germline V gene are DFQATT and SNEGSKA (reference sequence). This CDR3 spans 16 amino acids. The V end lost 5 bases, the J end lost 0 bases, and 20 bases lay between the germline ends. CDR3 loop: CSAYHTWHSSSYEQYF. CDR3 nucleotides: TGCAGTGCTTACCACACTTGGCACTCCAGCTCCTACGAGCAGTACTTC.

The chain is built from TRBV20-1 and TRBJ2-5; TRBD2 matches 11 bases. Germline CDR1 is DFQATT and CDR2 is SNEGSKA (reference sequence). J was trimmed by 3 bases and V by 6 bases; bases with no gene match: 6. The CDR3 has 14 amino acids. CDR3 sequence reads: CSATPGLAEETQYF. CDR3 coding DNA: TGCAGTGCCACCCCGGGACTAGCGGAAGAGACCCAGTACTTC.

This clonotype was observed many times. V usage is TRBV20-1 and J usage is TRBJ2-1; TRBD1 agrees at 8 bases. In germline, CDR1 is DFQATT, CDR2 SNEGSKA (reference sequence). The CDR3 is made up of 16 amino acids. Trimming removed 0 bases from V and 8 bases from J; junction bases left unmatched: 12. The DNA of the CDR3 is TGCAGTGCTAGAGATCAGTGGCAGGGGGCGGGCGATGAGCAGTTCTTC. Translated, it gives CSARDQWQGAGDEQFF.

A word on this clonotype: The CDR3 carries no conserved terminal phenylalanine or tryptophan, so it likely arises from a read error. The DNA is omitted, as the CDR3 cannot be located on it reliably, and the CDR3 follows TCRdb's listing. This rearrangement joins TRBV4-2 to TRBJ1-2. The CDR3 totals 14 residues, both ends included. Germline V gene lookup returns CDR1 LGHNA and CDR2 YNFKEQ. The CDR3 sequence: CASSLSDPNYGYNL.

This rearrangement joins TRBV12-3 or TRBV12-4 to TRBJ2-7; D may be TRBD1 (6 bases). This CDR3 is 12 amino acids long. Deletions cut 6 bases from V and 5 bases from J, with 11 bases between. This CDR3 reads CASSTTGHEQYF. Written as DNA, the CDR3 is TGTGCCAGCAGCACAACAGGGCACGAGCAGTACTTC.

This clonotype came up many times. J is TRBJ1-3 and V is TRBV20-1; 7 bases fit TRBD1. The CDR3 runs to 14 residues. With V trimmed by 6 bases and J by 4 bases, 9 bases remained unmatched. CDR1 DFQATT and CDR2 SNEGSKA come from the germline V gene (reference sequence). The CDR3 bases are TGCAGTGCCCAGACAGGGACAACGGGAAACACCATATATTTT. This encodes CSAQTGTTGNTIYF.

This clonotype has ten or more counts. The chain recombines TRBV20-1 with TRBJ1-1, with 8 bases identical to TRBD1. Germline assignment: CDR1 DFQATT and CDR2 SNEGSKA (reference sequence). J lost 3 bases, V lost 4 bases, and 4 bases had no gene match. The CDR3 contains 13 residues. The CDR3 DNA is TGCAGTGCTACGGACAGGGAGCACACTGAAGCTTTCTTT. Protein: CSATDREHTEAFF.